These T cell receptor beta chains were read from a single sample in a study of cytomegalovirus exposure and HLA in healthy donors. Method: immunoSEQ multiplex PCR; TCRdb's copy keeps in-frame clones and lacks some. This table has 210,000 or so clones, about 77% appearing once. The specimen was PBMCs. Receptors were obtained from a boy under 18 in good health and CMV-seronegative. The CDR3 runs from the conserved cysteine through the conserved F or W. D genes are given only for firm matches. Clone size appears in some rows only: once, few, many, or a class for an expanded clone.

d_gene: TRBD1; j_gene: TRBJ2-7; v_gene: TRBV9; abundance: NA; CDR3nt: TGTGCCAGCAGCGTAGACGGGACAGGGAGCTACGAGCAGTACTTC; CDR3aa: CASSVDGTGSYEQYF
d_gene: TRBD1; j_gene: TRBJ1-2; v_gene: TRBV11-3; abundance: NA; CDR3nt: TGTGCCAGCAGCCGGGACAGGGGCGAGGGCGGCTACACCTTC; CDR3aa: CASSRDRGEGGYTF
d_gene: NA; j_gene: TRBJ2-3; v_gene: TRBV25-1; abundance: once; CDR3nt: TGTGCCAGCAGTGAATATCAAGAGCCAGATACGCAGTATTTT; CDR3aa: CASSEYQEPDTQYF
d_gene: TRBD2; j_gene: TRBJ2-3; v_gene: TRBV6-1; abundance: NA; CDR3nt: TGTGCCAGCAGTGACGCGGGGGGCCTCACAGATACGCAGTATTTT; CDR3aa: CASSDAGGLTDTQYF
d_gene: NA; j_gene: TRBJ1-6; v_gene: TRBV4-1; abundance: NA; CDR3nt: TGCGCCAGCAGCCAAGATATATTCTCGGCGACCCGGGGTCACTATAATTCACCCCTCCACTTT; CDR3aa: CASSQDIFSATRGHYNSPLHF
d_gene: TRBD1; j_gene: TRBJ1-1; v_gene: TRBV15; abundance: NA; CDR3nt: TGTGCCACCAGCTTCCCGGGACAGGGGGCTTCGAACACTGAAGCTTTCTTT; CDR3aa: CATSFPGQGASNTEAFF
d_gene: TRBD1; j_gene: TRBJ1-1; v_gene: TRBV10-1; abundance: NA; CDR3nt: TGCGCCAGCAGACCCCAGGGGGTAAACACTGAAGCTTTCTTT; CDR3aa: CASRPQGVNTEAFF
d_gene: NA; j_gene: TRBJ2-3; v_gene: TRBV11-2; abundance: NA; CDR3nt: TGTGCCAGCAGCTTAGAGAGGACAGATACGCAGTATTTT; CDR3aa: CASSLERTDTQYF
d_gene: NA; j_gene: TRBJ2-5; v_gene: TRBV5-6; abundance: NA; CDR3nt: TGTGCCAGCAGTTATAGCGGCCAAGAGACCCAGTACTTC; CDR3aa: CASSYSGQETQYF
d_gene: NA; j_gene: TRBJ1-6; v_gene: TRBV28; abundance: NA; CDR3nt: TGTGCCAGCAGTTCCCGGGTGACAGGTGGCAATTCACCCCTCCACTTT; CDR3aa: CASSSRVTGGNSPLHF
d_gene: NA; j_gene: TRBJ1-4; v_gene: TRBV5-8; abundance: NA; CDR3nt: TGTGCCAGCAGCTACAGTCAGGAGGCCCACGGGGAAAAACTGTTTTTT; CDR3aa: CASSYSQEAHGEKLFF
d_gene: TRBD1; j_gene: TRBJ2-2; v_gene: TRBV28; abundance: NA; CDR3nt: TGTGCCAGCAGTTTGGGGACAGGGTGGAACACCGGGGAGCTGTTTTTT; CDR3aa: CASSLGTGWNTGELFF
d_gene: TRBD1; j_gene: TRBJ2-3; v_gene: TRBV5-1; abundance: NA; CDR3nt: TGCGCCAGCAGCGCCGGGACAGGGTTTACAGATACGCAGTATTTT; CDR3aa: CASSAGTGFTDTQYF
d_gene: NA; j_gene: TRBJ1-4; v_gene: TRBV18; abundance: NA; CDR3nt: TGTGCCAGCACCCGGGACAAGCTTGAAAAACTGTTTTTT; CDR3aa: CASTRDKLEKLFF
d_gene: NA; j_gene: TRBJ1-2; v_gene: TRBV29-1; abundance: NA; CDR3nt: TGCAGCGCAGGGGACCACTATGGCTACACCTTC; CDR3aa: CSAGDHYGYTF
d_gene: NA; j_gene: TRBJ2-5; v_gene: TRBV5-4; abundance: few; CDR3nt: TGTGCCACCCGACAGGCTCAAGAGACCCAGTACTTC; CDR3aa: CATRQAQETQYF
d_gene: NA; j_gene: TRBJ1-2; v_gene: TRBV5-1; abundance: NA; CDR3nt: TGCGCCAGCAGCTTCCGGACACCAAACTATGGCTACACCTTC; CDR3aa: CASSFRTPNYGYTF
d_gene: NA; j_gene: TRBJ1-1; v_gene: TRBV10-3; abundance: NA; CDR3nt: TGTGCCATCACCATCGGAGGGGAAGCTTTCTTT; CDR3aa: CAITIGGEAFF
d_gene: NA; j_gene: TRBJ2-1; v_gene: TRBV6-1; abundance: NA; CDR3nt: TGTGCCAGCCAAAAGAGGGAAGGGGGTGAGCAGTTCTTC; CDR3aa: CASQKREGGEQFF
d_gene: TRBD2; j_gene: TRBJ2-2; v_gene: TRBV5-1; abundance: NA; CDR3nt: TGCGCCAGCAGTCGACTAGCGGGGGGCGGGGAGCTGTTTTTT; CDR3aa: CASSRLAGGGELFF
d_gene: NA; j_gene: TRBJ2-7; v_gene: TRBV6-5; abundance: NA; CDR3nt: TGTGCCAGCAGTTACTCCGGAACTGACTCCTACGAGCAGTACTTC; CDR3aa: CASSYSGTDSYEQYF
d_gene: TRBD2; j_gene: TRBJ2-7; v_gene: TRBV4-2; abundance: NA; CDR3nt: TGTGCCAGCAGCCAAGCAGGACTAGCCGCGGGAGAGCAGTACTTC; CDR3aa: CASSQAGLAAGEQYF
d_gene: NA; j_gene: TRBJ2-7; v_gene: TRBV7-2; abundance: NA; CDR3nt: TGTGCCAGCAGCCCCGACAGTCTAAACGAGCAGTACTTC; CDR3aa: CASSPDSLNEQYF
d_gene: TRBD2; j_gene: TRBJ2-7; v_gene: TRBV5-4; abundance: NA; CDR3nt: TGTGCCAGCAGCTCGGGACTAGCGGGGCCCTTCTCCTACGAGCAGTACTTC; CDR3aa: CASSSGLAGPFSYEQYF
d_gene: NA; j_gene: TRBJ1-1; v_gene: TRBV29-1; abundance: NA; CDR3nt: TGCAGCGTTGAAGGGCTGATGAACACTGAAGCTTTCTTT; CDR3aa: CSVEGLMNTEAFF
d_gene: TRBD2; j_gene: TRBJ2-1; v_gene: TRBV27; abundance: NA; CDR3nt: TGTGCCAGCAGTTTTGAGGGAGGGACTCCCTACAATGAGCAGTTCTTC; CDR3aa: CASSFEGGTPYNEQFF
d_gene: NA; j_gene: TRBJ1-2; v_gene: TRBV7-8; abundance: NA; CDR3nt: TGTGCCAGCAGCTTTGGGTGGCAGGCCTATGGCTACACCTTC; CDR3aa: CASSFGWQAYGYTF
d_gene: NA; j_gene: TRBJ1-3; v_gene: TRBV4-2; abundance: once; CDR3nt: TGTGCCAGCAGCCCTACAGGGACCGACGCTGGAAACACCATATATTTT; CDR3aa: CASSPTGTDAGNTIYF
d_gene: TRBD1; j_gene: TRBJ2-7; v_gene: TRBV14; abundance: NA; CDR3nt: TGTGCCAGCAGCCAGGCCGGGACAGGGGGCGAGCAGTACTTC; CDR3aa: CASSQAGTGGEQYF
d_gene: TRBD2; j_gene: TRBJ2-1; v_gene: TRBV19; abundance: once; CDR3nt: TGTGCCAGTATAGGCGGGAGGAGCTCCTACAATGAGCAGTTCTTC; CDR3aa: CASIGGRSSYNEQFF
d_gene: NA; j_gene: TRBJ1-2; v_gene: TRBV6-1; abundance: few; CDR3nt: TGTGCCAGCAGTGAATCAGGGTTCATCGGGGGCTACACCTTC; CDR3aa: CASSESGFIGGYTF
d_gene: NA; j_gene: TRBJ2-1; v_gene: TRBV29-1; abundance: NA; CDR3nt: TGCAGCGTTGGAGGGCAGAGCTACAATGAGCAGTTCTTC; CDR3aa: CSVGGQSYNEQFF
d_gene: NA; j_gene: TRBJ1-2; v_gene: TRBV15; abundance: NA; CDR3nt: TGTGCCACCAGCAGAGGAGGGGGAAATAACTATGGCTACACCTTC; CDR3aa: CATSRGGGNNYGYTF
d_gene: TRBD1; j_gene: TRBJ1-2; v_gene: TRBV6-5; abundance: NA; CDR3nt: TGTGCCAGCAGATCGACAGGGAACTGTGGCTACACCTTC; CDR3aa: CASRSTGNCGYTF
d_gene: TRBD2; j_gene: TRBJ2-7; v_gene: TRBV5-1; abundance: NA; CDR3nt: TGCGCCAGCAGCCCGGGACGGGGCGGGGGGACGGGAGAGCAGTACTTC; CDR3aa: CASSPGRGGGTGEQYF
d_gene: TRBD1; j_gene: TRBJ2-7; v_gene: TRBV18; abundance: NA; CDR3nt: TGTGCCAGCTCACCGCGGACAGGGGAGGGGTACGAGCAGTACTTC; CDR3aa: CASSPRTGEGYEQYF
d_gene: NA; j_gene: TRBJ1-2; v_gene: TRBV7-9; abundance: few; CDR3nt: TGTGCCAGCAGCCAGCGGGGGGCTGGCTACACCTTC; CDR3aa: CASSQRGAGYTF
d_gene: NA; j_gene: TRBJ2-3; v_gene: TRBV10-3; abundance: NA; CDR3nt: TGTGCCATCAGTGATAACTTTCCTAGCACAGATACGCAGTATTTT; CDR3aa: CAISDNFPSTDTQYF
d_gene: NA; j_gene: TRBJ2-6; v_gene: TRBV11-2; abundance: NA; CDR3nt: TGTGCCAGCAGCTCACGTCGGGGGTTCTCTGGGGCCAACGTCCTGACTTTC; CDR3aa: CASSSRRGFSGANVLTF
d_gene: TRBD2; j_gene: TRBJ2-1; v_gene: TRBV7-3; abundance: NA; CDR3nt: TGTGCCAGCAGCTTATCTCCGGCGGGGGGTAAGAATGAGCAGTTCTTC; CDR3aa: CASSLSPAGGKNEQFF
d_gene: NA; j_gene: TRBJ1-1; v_gene: TRBV11-2; abundance: few; CDR3nt: TGTGCCAGCAGCTCTCATTCCGGGACTAATTCTGCTGAAGCTTTCTTT; CDR3aa: CASSSHSGTNSAEAFF
d_gene: NA; j_gene: TRBJ2-1; v_gene: TRBV25-1; abundance: NA; CDR3nt: TGTGCCAGCAGTGAATATCGCGGAAGTACCCTACAAAACAATGAGCAGTTCTTC; CDR3aa: CASSEYRGSTLQNNEQFF
d_gene: TRBD1; j_gene: TRBJ1-1; v_gene: TRBV7-2; abundance: few; CDR3nt: TGTGCCAGCAGCTCCCGGACAGGGGCAACGAACACTGAAGCTTTCTTT; CDR3aa: CASSSRTGATNTEAFF
d_gene: NA; j_gene: TRBJ1-1; v_gene: TRBV19; abundance: NA; CDR3nt: TGTGCCAGTAGGGGATGGGACATGAACACTGAAGCTTTCTTT; CDR3aa: CASRGWDMNTEAFF
d_gene: NA; j_gene: TRBJ1-5; v_gene: TRBV25-1; abundance: NA; CDR3nt: TGTGCCAGCAGTGAATTCTCCCTAAGCGAGCCCCAGCATTTT; CDR3aa: CASSEFSLSEPQHF
d_gene: NA; j_gene: TRBJ1-4; v_gene: TRBV9; abundance: once; CDR3nt: TGTGCCAGCGGTCGGGGTAATGAAAAACTGTTTTTT; CDR3aa: CASGRGNEKLFF
d_gene: NA; j_gene: TRBJ2-7; v_gene: TRBV30; abundance: NA; CDR3nt: TGTGCCTGGAGTGTAGGGCTCCCTGGGAGGGAGCAGTACTTC; CDR3aa: CAWSVGLPGREQYF
d_gene: NA; j_gene: TRBJ1-1; v_gene: TRBV6-1; abundance: few; CDR3nt: TGTGCCAGCAGTGAACGTTCTGTCTCTGAAGCTTTCTTT; CDR3aa: CASSERSVSEAFF
d_gene: TRBD2; j_gene: TRBJ2-7; v_gene: TRBV27; abundance: NA; CDR3nt: TGTGCCAGCAGTCGGGGAGGGAACTACGAGCAGTACTTC; CDR3aa: CASSRGGNYEQYF
d_gene: NA; j_gene: TRBJ1-1; v_gene: TRBV30; abundance: few; CDR3nt: TGTGCCTGGAGTGGCAGAGGGGGAACTGAAGCTTTCTTT; CDR3aa: CAWSGRGGTEAFF
d_gene: NA; j_gene: TRBJ1-3; v_gene: TRBV4-1; abundance: NA; CDR3nt: TGCGCCAGCAGCCCCCACAGGGTCCTGGGACCTGGAAACACCATATATTTT; CDR3aa: CASSPHRVLGPGNTIYF
d_gene: TRBD1; j_gene: TRBJ1-2; v_gene: TRBV5-4; abundance: NA; CDR3nt: TGTGCCAGCAGCTTGGACAGGGGGGGAGGCTACACCTTC; CDR3aa: CASSLDRGGGYTF
d_gene: TRBD2; j_gene: TRBJ2-7; v_gene: TRBV4-1; abundance: NA; CDR3nt: TGCGCCAGCAGCCACCGACTAGCGGGGGAGGGCGAGCAGTACTTC; CDR3aa: CASSHRLAGEGEQYF